The rows below give T cell receptor beta chains drawn from one sample of a study of blood T cells in healthy people across ages. TCRdb re-analysed the 5' RACE reads in MiXCR, keeping a single row per CDR3 protein. Among over a million distinct CDR3 sequences, 42% were seen once, and the ten largest hold approximately 4%. The source material was blood. These receptors all stem from a woman younger than 30 in good health. CDR3s include the opening cysteine and the closing phenylalanine or tryptophan. A D gene is named only where the DNA matches it firmly. Only some rows state a clone size, as once, few, many or a class for expanded clones.

abundance	v_gene	d_gene	j_gene	CDR3nt	CDR3aa
many	TRBV25-1	.	TRBJ2-3	TGTGCCAGCAGGGCAGATACGCAGTATTTT	CASRADTQYF
.	TRBV12-5	TRBD2	TRBJ2-1	TGTGCTAGTGGGGGCGGGGTCGGCGGGAGGTCTAATGAGCAGTTCTTC	CASGGGVGGRSNEQFF
.	TRBV27	.	TRBJ2-3	TGTGCCAGCAGTGGGGTCGAAAAAACGCAGTATTTT	CASSGVEKTQYF
.	TRBV18	TRBD2	TRBJ2-3	TGTGCCAGCTCACCACCGGCTCAGCGGGGGGGCTCAGATACGCAGTATTTT	CASSPPAQRGGSDTQYF
.	TRBV5-5	.	TRBJ1-5	TGTGCCAGCAGCCTAACGCCCGGGTCCAACAATCAGCCCCAGCATTTT	CASSLTPGSNNQPQHF
few	TRBV6-2/TRBV6-3	.	TRBJ1-1	TGTGCCAGCAGTTACGGGGGGGCGGACACTGAAGCTTTCTTT	CASSYGGADTEAFF
.	TRBV21-1	.	TRBJ2-7	TGTGCCAGCAGCCCTGACAGTTTAGGATACGAGCAGTACTTC	CASSPDSLGYEQYF
few	TRBV12-5	TRBD1	TRBJ1-5	TGTGCTAGTGGTTTGAGACAGGGCCAGCCCCAGCATTTT	CASGLRQGQPQHF
.	TRBV5-1	TRBD1	TRBJ2-3	TGCGCCAGCAGCCCCCCCGGGACAGGGGGCACAGATACGCAGTATTTT	CASSPPGTGGTDTQYF
.	TRBV30	.	TRBJ1-4	TGTGCCTGGAAAAAGGACCCCAATGAAAAACTGTTTTTT	CAWKKDPNEKLFF
.	TRBV10-3	.	TRBJ2-7	TGTGCCATCACCGAAGGGACTCTTTATCGAGAGCAGTACTTC	CAITEGTLYREQYF
.	TRBV11-2	.	TRBJ1-2	TGTGCCAGCAGGATGCCGCCGGGCAACTATGGCTACACCTTC	CASRMPPGNYGYTF
few	TRBV30	.	TRBJ1-5	TGTGCCTGGAAGGCGGGAAATCAGCCCCAGCATTTT	CAWKAGNQPQHF
few	TRBV5-5	.	TRBJ1-5	TGTGCCAGCAGCCACCGTGGGGTCATTGGCAATCAGCCCCAGCATTTT	CASSHRGVIGNQPQHF
.	TRBV6-5	.	TRBJ2-1	TGTGCCAGCAGTATTGGGCCTGAGAATGAGCAGTTCTTC	CASSIGPENEQFF
once	TRBV6-5	.	TRBJ1-2	TGTGCCAGCAGTTATGGGTTCGGGGCGTTCTATGGCTACACCTTC	CASSYGFGAFYGYTF
once	TRBV6-5	.	TRBJ1-1	TGTGCCAGCAGTTATGAGGCGCAGAACACTGAAGCTTTCTTT	CASSYEAQNTEAFF
.	TRBV6-2/TRBV6-3	.	TRBJ1-5	TGTGCCAGCAGCTTACGTGGGGAAACAGGCGGGCCCCAGCATTTT	CASSLRGETGGPQHF
.	TRBV5-1	TRBD1	TRBJ1-5	TGCGCCAGCAGCTTGGGGACAGGGGTCTACCAGCCCCAGCATTTT	CASSLGTGVYQPQHF
.	TRBV4-3	TRBD1	TRBJ1-2	TGCGCCAGCAGCCAAGAAATCGGACAGGTCGCCTCTAACTATGGCTACACCTTC	CASSQEIGQVASNYGYTF
.	TRBV6-2/TRBV6-3	.	TRBJ1-2	TGTGCCAGCAGTTACCTAACGGAGCCTGATTTGGAGAGGGGTGGCTACACCTTC	CASSYLTEPDLERGGYTF
.	TRBV7-9	.	TRBJ2-1	TGTGCTAGTCTGGTTAGCGGACTATACAATGAGCAGTTCTTC	CASLVSGLYNEQFF
.	TRBV4-1	.	TRBJ1-6	TGTGCCAGCAGCGGCGGGAGAGATTCACCCCTCCACTTT	CASSGGRDSPLHF
.	TRBV7-2	TRBD2	TRBJ2-7	TGTGCCAGCAGCTACGGACTAGCCCTCTACGAGCAGTACTTC	CASSYGLALYEQYF
.	TRBV13	.	TRBJ2-7	TGTGCCAGCAGCCACCATGAGGGCTCCTACGAGCAGTACTTC	CASSHHEGSYEQYF
.	TRBV27	TRBD2	TRBJ2-3	TGTGCCAGCAGTTCGGGTAGCGGGGGAACAGATACGCAGTATTTT	CASSSGSGGTDTQYF
.	TRBV28	.	TRBJ2-7	TGTGCCAGCAGCCTTCCCGGGACTGGCTCCTACGAGCAGTACTTC	CASSLPGTGSYEQYF
.	TRBV7-2	TRBD2	TRBJ2-2	TGTGCCAGCAGCCCGACTAGCGGGAGGAAATCCGGGGAGCTGTTTTTT	CASSPTSGRKSGELFF
few	TRBV29-1	.	TRBJ2-1	TGCAGCGTTGAACGGGGTGATGAGCAGTTCTTC	CSVERGDEQFF
.	TRBV14	.	TRBJ1-1	TGTGCCAGCATACAGGGTCGTACTGAAGCTTTCTTT	CASIQGRTEAFF
.	TRBV30	.	TRBJ2-7	TGTGCCTGGAGTACTGCCTACGAGCAGTACTTC	CAWSTAYEQYF
.	TRBV7-9	.	TRBJ2-5	TGTGCCAGCAGCTTAGAAGTTGGGGGGCGAGATGAGCAGTACTTC	CASSLEVGGRDEQYF
.	TRBV4-3	.	TRBJ2-7	TGCGCCAGCAGCCAAGATCGGGGTCCCCTCGGGCAGTACTTC	CASSQDRGPLGQYF
.	TRBV20-1	.	TRBJ1-4	TGCAGTGCTAGGGGCCAGCCTACTAATGAAAAACTGTTTTTT	CSARGQPTNEKLFF
few	TRBV6-2/TRBV6-3	.	TRBJ2-5	TGTGCCAGCAGAACTAGGCAAGAGACCCAGTACTTC	CASRTRQETQYF
.	TRBV7-9	TRBD2	TRBJ2-1	TGTGCCAGCAGCTTAGGAAGGAGTTTAGCGGGAGTTCTCGAGCAGTTCTTC	CASSLGRSLAGVLEQFF
few	TRBV12-3/TRBV12-4	TRBD2	TRBJ2-7	TGTGCCAGCAGCCCCATGCGTGCGGGAGTAGGCTACAATGAGCAGTACTTC	CASSPMRAGVGYNEQYF
few	TRBV4-3	.	TRBJ2-3	TGCGCCAGCAGCCCTGATGGCTCAGGGGGGAAGGATACGCAGTATTTT	CASSPDGSGGKDTQYF
many	TRBV11-2	.	TRBJ2-2	TGTGCCAGCAGCTTAGTAGGGCGTGGCGGGGAGCTGTTTTTT	CASSLVGRGGELFF
few	TRBV11-2	TRBD2	TRBJ2-3	TGTGCCAGCAGATTAGAACCCGGGACTAACACAGATACGCAGTATTTT	CASRLEPGTNTDTQYF
.	TRBV12-3/TRBV12-4	.	TRBJ2-7	TGTGCCAGCAGTTTGACAGGCTTGGGCGAGCAGTACTTC	CASSLTGLGEQYF
.	TRBV30	TRBD1	TRBJ1-5	TGTGCCTGGAGTGGAGGACAGGGACATCAGCCCCAGCATTTT	CAWSGGQGHQPQHF
few	TRBV24-1	.	TRBJ1-1	TGTGCCACCAGTGACTCCGACAGGTTGAACACTGAAGCTTTCTTT	CATSDSDRLNTEAFF
few	TRBV6-2/TRBV6-3	.	TRBJ2-1	TGTGCCAGCAGTTACTCGGCAGGTTGGGGTTACAATGAGCAGTTCTTC	CASSYSAGWGYNEQFF
.	TRBV28	TRBD1	TRBJ2-7	TGTGCCAGCAGTGGAGGCGTGACAGGGGCCTACGAGCAGTACTTC	CASSGGVTGAYEQYF
.	TRBV4-3	.	TRBJ2-3	TGCGCCAGCAGCCAACGACCTGGATTGGGTCAGTATTTT	CASSQRPGLGQYF
.	TRBV27	.	TRBJ2-1	TGTGCCAGCAATCCATACCGGGAAGCCCTCTCCTACAATGAGCAGTTCTTC	CASNPYREALSYNEQFF
few	TRBV5-5	TRBD2	TRBJ2-5	TGTGCCAGCAGCCCTACTAGCGGCAATGAGCAGTACTTC	CASSPTSGNEQYF
many	TRBV30	.	TRBJ1-1	TGTGCCTGGAGTGCAAAACCTGACCGGCCCAGAAACACTGAAGCTTTCTTT	CAWSAKPDRPRNTEAFF
.	TRBV4-1	TRBD1	TRBJ1-2	TGCGCCAGCAGCCAACAATTCCGCCCTTTTAGACAGGGCGGCCTACGGCGCTATGGCTACACCTTC	CASSQQFRPFRQGGLRRYGYTF
.	TRBV5-1	.	TRBJ1-4	TGCGCCAGCAGCTTGGACGGTACACCTAATGAAAAACTGTTTTTT	CASSLDGTPNEKLFF
.	TRBV12-3/TRBV12-4	TRBD2	TRBJ2-1	TGTGCCAGCAGGGGGGGAACTAGCGGTTCCTACAATGAGCAGTTCTTC	CASRGGTSGSYNEQFF
.	TRBV4-2	.	TRBJ2-7	TGTGCCAGCAGCCACTCAGGGCTGGAAGGGAAGCAGTACTTC	CASSHSGLEGKQYF
.	TRBV15	.	TRBJ2-1	TGTGCCACCGCGGTAAACCCCGGGGCAGTTGTTTCTCCGGGTAATGAGCAGTTCTTC	CATAVNPGAVVSPGNEQFF